A selection of T cell receptor beta chains follows, all from one sample in a study of T cell responses to AZD1222 COVID-19 vaccine. Sequencing was performed with immunoSEQ multiplex PCR; in TCRdb, only in-frame clones are kept and a portion is missing. The data show roughly 66,000 clones, with 84% seen just once and roughly 6.6% held by the top ten. The source was peripheral blood, collected on day 0 of AZD1222 vaccination. Source of these receptors: an adult in good health. The CDR3 runs from the conserved cysteine through the conserved F or W. Fields, in order: D gene, V gene, clone size, J gene, CDR3 protein, CDR3 DNA. D genes are given only for firm matches. Not every row has a clone size; where given, it reads once, few, many or a size class.

-	TRBV12-5	-	TRBJ1-2	CASGFGVQGYTF	TGTGCTAGTGGTTTCGGGGTTCAAGGCTACACCTTC
-	TRBV9	-	TRBJ2-1	CASSVAPGSYNEQFF	TGTGCCAGCAGCGTAGCACCTGGCTCCTACAATGAGCAGTTCTTC
-	TRBV19	-	TRBJ1-5	CASSIDRDNQPQHF	TGTGCCAGTAGTATAGACAGGGACAATCAGCCCCAGCATTTT
-	TRBV7-2	-	TRBJ1-5	CASSLAAANSQPQHF	TGTGCCAGCAGCTTAGCGGCAGCGAATTCTCAGCCCCAGCATTTT
TRBD1	TRBV5-1	-	TRBJ2-7	CASRIWDRGPYEQYF	TGCGCCAGCAGAATATGGGACAGGGGCCCCTACGAGCAGTACTTC
-	TRBV6-6	-	TRBJ1-1	CASSYEENTEAFF	TGTGCCAGCAGTTACGAGGAGAACACTGAAGCTTTCTTT
TRBD2	TRBV10-3	-	TRBJ2-3	CAISGAPPLLAGVTDTQYF	TGTGCCATCAGTGGAGCCCCCCCTCTCCTAGCGGGGGTCACAGATACGCAGTATTTT
-	TRBV19	-	TRBJ1-3	CASRPGTDGNTIYF	TGTGCCAGTAGACCGGGGACGGATGGAAACACCATATATTTT
TRBD1	TRBV7-2	-	TRBJ1-5	CASSHWTGGQSNQPQHF	TGTGCCAGCAGCCACTGGACAGGGGGCCAAAGCAATCAGCCCCAGCATTTT
-	TRBV2	-	TRBJ1-3	CASRGDVATNTIYF	TGTGCCAGCAGGGGGGACGTCGCCACAAACACCATATATTTT
-	TRBV27	-	TRBJ2-7	CASSSRYEQYF	TGTGCCAGCAGTTCCCGCTACGAGCAGTACTTC
-	TRBV19	-	TRBJ1-5	CASSPWDGSNQPQHF	TGTGCCAGTAGTCCATGGGACGGGAGCAATCAGCCCCAGCATTTT
-	TRBV11-3	-	TRBJ2-7	CASSPGRPGYEQYF	TGTGCCAGCAGTCCGGGACGGCCGGGCTACGAGCAGTACTTC
-	TRBV7-2	-	TRBJ2-2	CASSGSGGIGELFF	TGTGCCAGCAGCGGGAGTGGAGGGATAGGGGAGCTGTTTTTT
TRBD2	TRBV27	-	TRBJ2-5	CASSLIGTSGPETQYF	TGTGCCAGCAGTTTAATCGGGACTAGCGGGCCAGAGACCCAGTACTTC
-	TRBV29-1	-	TRBJ1-1	CSVEGGSGATEAFF	TGCAGCGTTGAGGGAGGTTCAGGCGCCACTGAAGCTTTCTTT
TRBD2	TRBV19	-	TRBJ2-7	CASSLAGATYEQYF	TGTGCCAGTAGCCTAGCGGGGGCCACCTACGAGCAGTACTTC
-	TRBV5-4	few	TRBJ1-5	CASSWGPQKPQHF	TGTGCCAGCAGCTGGGGGCCCCAGAAGCCCCAGCATTTT
TRBD1	TRBV5-4	-	TRBJ1-2	CASSLGGTGKSGYTF	TGTGCCAGCAGCCTCGGGGGGACAGGGAAGAGCGGCTACACCTTC
-	TRBV3-1/TRBV3-2	-	TRBJ1-6	CASSQDRLDSPLHF	TGTGCCAGCAGCCAAGATCGTCTGGATTCACCCCTCCACTTT
TRBD1	TRBV7-9	-	TRBJ1-2	CASSQGQRYGYTF	TGTGCCAGCAGCCAGGGACAGCGCTATGGCTACACCTTC
TRBD1	TRBV5-1	-	TRBJ2-5	CASSSGQGAETQYF	TGCGCCAGCAGCTCAGGACAGGGGGCAGAGACCCAGTACTTC
-	TRBV12-3/TRBV12-4	once	TRBJ2-7	CASSSPGRYEQYF	TGTGCCAGCAGTTCCCCAGGCAGGTACGAGCAGTACTTC
-	TRBV15	-	TRBJ1-1	CATVRGGDTEAFF	TGTGCCACCGTCAGGGGTGGGGACACTGAAGCTTTCTTT
TRBD1	TRBV5-6	-	TRBJ2-7	CASSRYTGTALYEQYF	TGTGCCAGCAGCCGATATACCGGGACAGCCCTCTACGAGCAGTACTTC
TRBD2	TRBV10-3	few	TRBJ2-7	CATGTSGESYEQYF	TGTGCCACAGGGACTAGCGGGGAATCCTACGAGCAGTACTTC
-	TRBV5-1	-	TRBJ1-2	CASSLEDSYGYTF	TGCGCCAGCAGCTTGGAGGACAGCTATGGCTACACCTTC
-	TRBV27	-	TRBJ2-3	CASSPMTSTDTQYF	TGTGCCAGCAGTCCCATGACTAGCACAGATACGCAGTATTTT
-	TRBV6-5	-	TRBJ2-7	CASRRTGTLYEQYF	TGTGCCAGCAGGCGTACCGGGACACTTTACGAGCAGTACTTC
-	TRBV19	-	TRBJ2-7	CASSIRGAYYEQYF	TGTGCCAGTAGTATCAGGGGAGCCTACTACGAGCAGTACTTC
-	TRBV28	-	TRBJ1-2	CASSSWGYGYTF	TGTGCCAGCAGCTCCTGGGGCTATGGCTACACCTTC
-	TRBV4-2	-	TRBJ2-7	CASSRRGAGSNYEQYF	TGTGCCAGCAGCCGGCGGGGAGCAGGGTCAAATTACGAGCAGTACTTC
TRBD1	TRBV4-1	few	TRBJ1-2	CASSGQGYGYTF	TGCGCCAGCAGTGGACAGGGCTATGGCTACACCTTC
-	TRBV28	-	TRBJ2-2	CASNQGGRGTGELFF	TGTGCCAGCAACCAGGGCGGTAGAGGCACCGGGGAGCTGTTTTTT
-	TRBV28	once	TRBJ2-7	CASSTPREREQYF	TGTGCCAGCAGTACCCCCAGGGAACGCGAGCAGTACTTC
TRBD1	TRBV7-2	-	TRBJ2-1	CASSSTGTAKRHEQFF	TGTGCCAGCAGCTCCACCGGGACAGCTAAAAGACATGAGCAGTTCTTC
TRBD2	TRBV7-7	-	TRBJ2-1	CASSRGTSQPNEQFF	TGTGCCAGCAGCCGCGGGACTAGCCAACCCAATGAGCAGTTCTTC
TRBD1	TRBV11-3	-	TRBJ2-1	CASSQGQGASEQFF	TGTGCCAGCAGCCAGGGACAGGGGGCTAGTGAGCAGTTCTTC
TRBD1	TRBV5-1	few	TRBJ1-6	CASSPTGGRNSPLHF	TGCGCCAGCAGCCCGACAGGGGGCAGGAATTCACCCCTCCACTTT
TRBD2	TRBV9	-	TRBJ2-5	CASSTRGGAETQYF	TGTGCCAGCAGCACGCGGGGGGGCGCAGAGACCCAGTACTTC
-	TRBV5-6	-	TRBJ1-3	CASSLVPDTIYF	TGTGCCAGCAGCTTGGTCCCGGACACCATATATTTT
TRBD2	TRBV7-8	-	TRBJ2-1	CASSLGLAGGKTHNEQFF	TGTGCCAGCAGCTTAGGACTAGCGGGGGGCAAAACGCACAATGAGCAGTTCTTC
-	TRBV4-3	-	TRBJ1-3	CASSQDFGYSGNTIYF	TGCGCCAGCAGCCAAGATTTCGGTTACTCTGGAAACACCATATATTTT
-	TRBV7-2	-	TRBJ1-2	CASSRPEVYGYTF	TGTGCCAGCAGCCGCCCTGAGGTCTATGGCTACACCTTC
-	TRBV7-6	-	TRBJ2-7	CASSLRADHPYEQYF	TGTGCCAGCAGCTTAAGGGCGGACCACCCCTACGAGCAGTACTTC
-	TRBV14	few	TRBJ1-2	CASSQDGGLGYGYTF	TGTGCCAGCAGCCAAGACGGGGGGCTGGGATATGGCTACACCTTC
TRBD2	TRBV3-1/TRBV3-2	-	TRBJ2-7	CASSQGTSGAYEQYF	TGTGCCAGCAGCCAAGGGACTAGCGGGGCCTACGAGCAGTACTTC
TRBD1	TRBV3-1/TRBV3-2	-	TRBJ1-1	CASSQNAGGLTEAFF	TGTGCCAGCAGCCAAAATGCAGGGGGCTTAACTGAAGCTTTCTTT